The 16 T cell receptor beta chains below were found in one sample sequenced in a study of OX40 agonist ivuxolimab in advanced cancers. Assay: immunoSEQ multiplex PCR; the TCRdb copy retains only in-frame clones and omits some. The table lists over 25,000 clones, about 74% of them singletons. This material consisted of CD4+ or CD8+ T cells sorted from blood, taken in a trial of the OX40 agonist ivuxolimab. The receptors were sampled from an adult with an advanced solid tumor such as melanoma, head and neck, liver or kidney cancer.

The gene calls are TRBV11-2 and TRBJ2-5, with 7 bases aligning to TRBD2. V lost 1 base and J lost 11; bases outside the gene matches: 10. Germline V gene data show CDR1 as SGHAT and CDR2 as FQNNGV. CDR3 length: 14 amino acids. CDR3 DNA: TGTGCCAGCAGCTTAGTCCCGGTGGGAGGGGAGCAGTACTTC. Amino acid sequence: CASSLVPVGGEQYF.

The gene calls are TRBV5-5 and TRBJ1-3, with 7 bases matching TRBD1. This CDR3 is built from 13 residues. Trimming cost V 5 bases and J 3 bases; bases outside gene matches: 2. Germline V gene lookup returns CDR1 SGHKS and CDR2 YYEKEE (reference sequence). The CDR3 loop reads CASRSGGGNTIYF. DNA of the CDR3: TGTGCCAGCAGGTCAGGGGGTGGAAACACCATATATTTT.

This chain joins TRBV7-8 and TRBJ1-2, with unresolved D. This CDR3 has 14 amino acids. V was shortened by 2 bases and J by 2 bases, with 9 bases between the two germline ends. Per germline, CDR1 SGHVS and CDR2 FQNEAQ. The chain's CDR3 is CASSLRALNYGYTF. The CDR3 nucleotides read TGTGCCAGCAGCTTAAGGGCACTAAACTATGGCTACACCTTC.

V usage is TRBV6-6 and J usage is TRBJ1-2; D possibly corresponds to TRBD1 (5 bases). This CDR3 contains 13 residues. V was clipped by 6 bases and J by 5 bases, with 13 bases between them. Germline V gene lookup returns CDR1 MNHNY and CDR2 SVGAGI (reference sequence). DNA of the CDR3: TGTGCCAGCAGCCAAGGGAGGGGATATGGCTACACCTTC. This translates into CASSQGRGYGYTF.

The chain joins TRBV30 to TRBJ1-1; TRBD1 is a possible D gene (5 bases). This CDR3 is 13 amino acids long. Germline CDR1 GTSNPN, CDR2 SVGIG (reference sequence). V lost 3 bases and J lost 2, with 10 bases in between. DNA for the CDR3: TGTGCCTGGAGGCCAGGGTTTAACACTGAAGCTTTCTTT. The encoded protein is CAWRPGFNTEAFF.

A single count supports this clone. V usage is TRBV29-1 and J usage is TRBJ1-3; tentative D call: TRBD1 (6 bases). Germline loops: CDR1 SQVTM, CDR2 ANQGSEA. Trimming cost V 2 bases and J 2 bases, with 19 bases left between them. The CDR3 extends over 17 amino acids. The CDR3 coding sequence is TGCAGCGTTGAACTCCCCCAAGCAGGGGCCCCTGGAAACACCATATATTTT. Translation: CSVELPQAGAPGNTIYF.

This chain connects TRBV11-2 to TRBJ1-6; 10 positions match TRBD1. The germline gives CDR1 SGHAT, CDR2 FQNNGV. This CDR3 comprises 17 residues. V dropped 1 base and J dropped 3; count of bases not matched to a gene: 3. For the CDR3, the DNA is TGTGCCAGCAGCTTAGTGGGACAGGGGTTCTATAATTCACCCCTCCACTTT. Encoded protein: CASSLVGQGFYNSPLHF.

The J gene is TRBJ2-2, the V gene TRBV30; 8 bases are shared with TRBD2. Germline lookup yields CDR1 GTSNPN and CDR2 SVGIG (reference sequence). The CDR3 has 13 residues. V lost 4 bases to trimming and J lost 6 bases; unmatched junction nucleotides: 4. This chain's CDR3 is CAWNPGGAGELFF. In DNA, the CDR3 is TGTGCCTGGAATCCGGGGGGGGCCGGGGAGCTGTTTTTT. The full variable domain, in which reference TRBV30 and TRBJ2-2 provide the parts outside the CDR3, is SQTIHQWPATLVQPVGSPLSLECTVEGTSNPNLYWYRQAAGRGLQLLFYSVGIGQISSEVPQNLSASRPQDRQFILSSKKLLLSDSGFYLCAWNPGGAGELFFGEGSRLTVL.

The chain has TRBV30 and TRBJ1-2, with TRBD1 as a possible D gene (6 bases). The CDR3 runs 12 residues. Germline V gene lookup returns CDR1 GTSNPN and CDR2 SVGIG (reference sequence). The V gene lost 5 bases and the J gene lost 8 bases, with 15 bases spanning the gap. CDR3 amino acids: CAWEAGAQGYTF. DNA for the CDR3: TGTGCCTGGGAAGCGGGGGCGCAGGGCTACACCTTC.

This clone was detected a few times. V is TRBV5-1 and J is TRBJ1-6, with 8 nucleotides matching TRBD1. V shed 4 bases, J shed 7 bases, and the junction held 7 bases outside the gene matches. The CDR3 is 15 amino acids. Germline assignment: CDR1 SGHRS and CDR2 YFSETQ. The chain's CDR3 is CASSPGQGGNSPLHF. DNA for the CDR3: TGCGCCAGCAGCCCAGGACAGGGCGGGAATTCACCCCTCCACTTT. Combining the CDR3 with reference TRBV5-1 and TRBJ1-6 gives the whole variable domain KAGVTQTPRYLIKTRGQQVTLSCSPISGHRSVSWYQQTPGQGLQFLFEYFSETQRNKGNFPGRFSGRQFSNSRSEMNVSTLELGDSALYLCASSPGQGGNSPLHFGNGTRLTVT.

The rearrangement uses TRBV30 and TRBJ1-6, with TRBD1 as a possible D gene (5 bases). CDR1 is GTSNPN and CDR2 is SVGIG in the germline V gene (reference sequence). V gave up 2 bases and J gave up 9 bases, with 20 bases separating them. CDR3 size: 16 residues. CDR3 sequence reads: CAWSMQGQIPRSPLHF. DNA of the CDR3: TGTGCCTGGAGTATGCAGGGCCAGATCCCACGTTCACCCCTCCACTTT.

The gene calls are TRBV7-8 and TRBJ1-1; 9 bases are shared with TRBD1. The V gene's germline CDR1 is SGHVS and CDR2 FQNEAQ. The trim removed 6 bases at V and 5 bases at J, leaving 4 bases unmatched. The CDR3 covers 13 residues. Here the CDR3 DNA reads TGTGCCAGCAGGGCGGGACAGGGAACTGAAGCTTTCTTT. Its protein product is CASRAGQGTEAFF.

The chain links TRBV2 to TRBJ1-3; D possibly corresponds to TRBD1 (5 bases). The V and J ends lost 9 bases and 0 bases respectively, with 12 bases between them. This CDR3 is 14 amino acids long. Germline CDR1 reads SNHLY; CDR2 reads FYNNEI. The CDR3 spells CASQQVSSGNTIYF. DNA of the CDR3: TGTGCCAGTCAACAGGTTAGCTCTGGAAACACCATATATTTT.

This chain uses TRBV9 with TRBJ2-2; no clear D gene. The V end lost 1 base, the J end lost 3 bases, and 1 base lay between the germline ends. The CDR3 runs 12 residues. Germline loops: CDR1 SGDLS, CDR2 YYNGEE. The chain's CDR3 is CASSVYTGELFF. CDR3 nucleotide sequence: TGTGCCAGCAGCGTATACACCGGGGAGCTGTTTTTT.

This clone was detected a few times. V is TRBV27 and J is TRBJ1-2; TRBD1 aligns across 8 bases. The ends lost 8 bases at V and 7 bases at J; junction bases unmatched: 9. The germline V gene encodes CDR1 MNHEY and CDR2 SMNVEV (reference sequence). The CDR3 length is 13 residues. CDR3 in DNA: TGTGCCAGCCAGGGGGCCGGGTCGGGTGGCTACACCTTC. Translation: CASQGAGSGGYTF.

The V gene is TRBV5-1, the J gene TRBJ1-1; D unclear. The CDR3 is made up of 14 amino acids. The V and J ends lost 4 bases and 4 bases respectively, with 14 bases between them. Germline V gene sequence: CDR1 SGHRS, CDR2 YFSETQ. For the CDR3, the DNA is TGCGCCAGCAGCCCCCCTTTGGGGAGCACTGAAGCTTTCTTT. It translates to CASSPPLGSTEAFF.